The next 14 T cell receptor beta chains were all read from a single sample in a study of blood T cell repertoires in COVID-19. TCRdb's copy holds only in-frame clones and misses some; the assay was immunoSEQ multiplex PCR. The sample has approximately 170,000 clones, under 90% seen once. Sample: PBMCs or T cells enriched from blood (not recorded which). Receptors originate from a man aged 45-65 years who had recovered from COVID-19.

The CDR3: CASSGLAGGPGTGELFF. The CDR3 DNA follows: TGTGCCAGCAGCGGACTAGCGGGGGGGCCGGGGACCGGGGAGCTGTTTTTT. This chain connects TRBV6-2 or TRBV6-3 to TRBJ2-2; 15 bases agree with TRBD2. Trimming removed 6 bases from V and 5 bases from J; junction bases left unmatched: 7. The CDR3 runs to 17 residues. CDR1 and CDR2 (germline): MNHEY, SVGEGT.

Note on this clone: A read error may produce the germline difference seen at one junction end. This rearrangement joins TRBV11-2 to TRBJ1-6, with D possibly TRBD1 on 6 matching bases. This CDR3 region has 15 residues. Germline values: CDR1 SGHAT, CDR2 FQNNGV. CDR3 bases: TGTGCCAGCAGCTTAGATACAGGGTATAGTTCACCCCTCCACTTT. This sequence encodes CASSLDTGYSSPLHF.

In its sample, this clone was seen once. The rearrangement uses TRBV7-3 and TRBJ2-1, with 12 bases identical to TRBD1. J gave up 9 bases and V 2 bases, and 5 bases lay outside the gene matches. Germline V gene data show CDR1 as SGHTA and CDR2 as FQGTGA. There are 15 residues in the CDR3. CDR3 amino acids: CASSLGTGGIGEQFF. CDR3 sequence (DNA): TGTGCCAGCAGCTTAGGGACAGGGGGCATTGGTGAGCAGTTCTTC.

This chain joins TRBV6-2 or TRBV6-3 and TRBJ1-5; maybe TRBD1 (6 bases). The germline V and J ends were trimmed by 5 bases and 7 bases, with 15 bases remaining between them. The CDR3 is 14 amino acids. Germline V gene sequence: CDR1 MNHEY, CDR2 SVGEGT. DNA for the CDR3: TGTGCCAGCAGTCAGGGGCCAGCAGGCCAGCCCCAGCATTTT. This gives the protein CASSQGPAGQPQHF.

J is TRBJ1-6 and V is TRBV6-2 or TRBV6-3; 8 nucleotides match TRBD1. V lost 2 bases and J lost 9; bases outside the gene matches: 6. The CDR3 totals 15 residues. Looked up from germline, CDR1 is MNHEY and CDR2 is SVGEGT. CDR3 sequence reads: CASSYAGQGVSPLHF. DNA of the CDR3: TGTGCCAGCAGTTACGCCGGACAGGGAGTTTCACCCCTCCACTTT.

This chain connects TRBV27 to TRBJ1-2, with TRBD1 matching 7 bases. The CDR3 is 13 residues long. Germline trimming cut 6 bases from V and 4 bases from J; bases unmatched to any gene: 5. Germline V gene lookup returns CDR1 MNHEY and CDR2 SMNVEV (reference sequence). The CDR3 reads CASRHSGGYGYTF. The CDR3 DNA reads TGTGCCAGCAGACATTCAGGGGGCTATGGCTACACCTTC.

This chain joins TRBV9 and TRBJ2-7, with a tentative D call TRBD2 (7 bases). Trimming shortened V by 0 bases and J by 0 bases, and 10 bases separated the two germline ends. This CDR3 is built from 15 residues. Germline CDR1 reads SGDLS; CDR2 reads YYNGEE. In nucleotides, the CDR3 is TGTGCCAGCAGCGTAGAGGGGGGGAGCTCCTACGAGCAGTACTTC. It is translated as CASSVEGGSSYEQYF.

CDR3 DNA sequence: TGCGCCAGCAGTCTTTGGGGCTCAGGGCAAGCCAACGAGCAGTACTTC. This translates into CASSLWGSGQANEQYF. This chain uses TRBV5-1 with TRBJ2-7, with D perhaps TRBD1 (5 bases). Trimming took off 5 bases at V and 5 bases at J, with 23 bases between the two ends. The germline V gene encodes CDR1 SGHRS and CDR2 YFSETQ. This CDR3 comprises 16 residues.

This rearrangement joins TRBV21-1 to TRBJ1-4. TRBV21-1 is recorded as a pseudogene. The CDR3 runs to 18 residues. The CDR3 region is CASSTTLKWEAVEKKLFF. DNA of the CDR3: TGTGCCAGCAGCACTACCCTCAAGTGGGAGGCGGTAGAGAAAAAACTGTTTTTT.

This chain joins TRBV24-1 and TRBJ1-1; D remains ambiguous. From germline, CDR1 is KGHDR and CDR2 SFDVKD. The CDR3 sequence is 15 residues long. V was pared by 3 bases and J by 3 bases, with 13 bases between. The CDR3 bases are TGTGCCACCAGTGATCGGGATCTTAGGGACACTGAAGCTTTCTTT. Translated: CATSDRDLRDTEAFF.

Written as DNA, the CDR3 is TGTGCCAGCAGCTTAGGCAGGGGAAGCGGCTACACCTTC. This sequence encodes CASSLGRGSGYTF. This chain uses TRBV11-2 with TRBJ1-2, with D perhaps matching TRBD1 (6 bases). CDR1 and CDR2 (germline): SGHAT, FQNNGV. There are 13 residues in the CDR3. The V end was cut by 1 base, the J end by 8 bases, with 11 bases between.

This clone occurred once. The chain is built from TRBV9 and TRBJ2-5; a possible D gene is TRBD1 (5 bases). The CDR3 spans 16 residues. V lost 1 base and J 2 bases, leaving 15 bases between the germline ends. Germline CDR1 reads SGDLS; CDR2 reads YYNGEE. This chain's CDR3 is CASSVSLGQGQETQYF. In DNA form, the CDR3 reads TGTGCCAGCAGCGTATCTTTAGGCCAGGGACAAGAGACCCAGTACTTC.

The rearrangement joins TRBV29-1 to TRBJ2-4, with D perhaps matching TRBD1 (6 bases). Germline values: CDR1 SQVTM, CDR2 ANQGSEA. The germline V and J ends were trimmed by 1 base and 7 bases, with 11 bases remaining between them. The CDR3 covers 13 residues. CDR3 in amino acids: CSVEAGVRNIQYF. As DNA, the CDR3 is TGCAGCGTTGAAGCAGGGGTGAGGAACATTCAGTACTTC.

This clone is a singleton in its sample. The chain employs TRBV27 and TRBJ2-5, with 10 nucleotides matching TRBD1. Per the germline V gene, CDR1 is MNHEY and CDR2 is SMNVEV (reference sequence). Trimming cost V 3 bases and J 1 base; bases outside gene matches: 8. This CDR3 spans 17 amino acids. DNA of the CDR3: TGTGCCAGCAGTTTCGTCCGGACAGGGGGGCCCCAAGAGACCCAGTACTTC. Translating gives CASSFVRTGGPQETQYF.